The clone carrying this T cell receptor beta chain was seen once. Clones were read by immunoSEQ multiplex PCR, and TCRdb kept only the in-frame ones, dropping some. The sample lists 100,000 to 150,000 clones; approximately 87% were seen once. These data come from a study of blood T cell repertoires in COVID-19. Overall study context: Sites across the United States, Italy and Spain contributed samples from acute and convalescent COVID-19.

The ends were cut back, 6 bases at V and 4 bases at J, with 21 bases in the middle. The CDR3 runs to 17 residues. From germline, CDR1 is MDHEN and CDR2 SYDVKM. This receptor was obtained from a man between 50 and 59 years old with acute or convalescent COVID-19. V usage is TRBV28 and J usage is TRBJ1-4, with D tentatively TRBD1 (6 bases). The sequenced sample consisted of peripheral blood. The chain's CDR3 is CASSPVARTVINEKLFF. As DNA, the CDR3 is TGTGCCAGCAGCCCGGTCGCCAGGACAGTTATTAATGAAAAACTGTTTTTT.